This T cell receptor (beta chain) was sequenced in a study of blood T cell repertoires in COVID-19. On the study more broadly: Some COVID-19 samples were acute and others convalescent; all came from the United States, Italy and Spain. From T cells, B-cell-depleted T cells, or PBMCs came the material, which was cDNA or gDNA.

Here immunoSEQ multiplex PCR was the method, and the copy in TCRdb shows in-frame clones only, minus some. The repertoire holds 310,000 or so clones, about 88% seen once, with around 1.4% in the top ten. Material for sequencing was peripheral blood. The receptor was derived from a man between 65 and 79 years old with acute or convalescent COVID-19.

In DNA, the CDR3 is TGCGCCAGCAGCTTGGGTGGGACTAGCGGGAGCCAAGAGACCCAGTACTTC. Its translation is CASSLGGTSGSQETQYF. The V gene is TRBV5-1, the J gene TRBJ2-5; 14 bases align to TRBD2. The CDR3 is made up of 17 amino acids. Germline trimming cut 0 bases from V and 1 base from J; bases unmatched to any gene: 2. The germline V gene has CDR1 SGHRS and CDR2 YFSETQ.